This T cell receptor (beta chain) was profiled in a study of cytomegalovirus exposure and HLA in healthy donors. Findings and caveats of the study: Several top significant clusters appeared, in a later analysis, to be linked to common viral pathogens. What was likely a sequencing artifact was a cluster of highly shared sequence variants. Reportedly, diagnosis of cytomegalovirus status by the classifier showed high specificity and sensitivity.

CDR3 size: 18 residues. Germline assignment: CDR1 SGHDT and CDR2 YYEEEE. This clone was detected only a few times. Its specificity is unknown. The PCR made use of 60 Vbeta and 13 Jbeta primers. The method was immunoSEQ multiplex PCR; TCRdb's version includes in-frame clones alone and lacks a portion of them. Of about 130,000 clones in the sample, 72% were seen once. The sequence came from a man younger than 45 in good health and CMV-seronegative. Source material: PBMCs. The chain uses TRBV5-6 and TRBJ2-5; 10 bases fit TRBD2. The J call may not be correct, given that the DNA end is closer to TRBJ2-7. The CDR3 sequence: CASSFFGGGSGGYYEQYF. The CDR3 coding sequence is TGTGCCAGCAGCTTCTTTGGAGGCGGTAGCGGGGGGTACTACGAGCAGTACTTC.